These 4 T cell receptor beta chains share one sample of origin, sequenced in a study of T cells after yellow fever vaccination. A single record per CDR3 protein comes from TCRdb applying MiXCR to the 5' RACE reads. The repertoire holds 500,000 to 550,000 distinct CDR3 sequences, with 21% as singletons. The sample consisted of PBMCs, taken 21 days after the first yellow fever vaccination. The receptor source for this set is a man aged 18 to 30 who received the YFV17D yellow fever vaccine.

The chain uses TRBV25-1 and TRBJ2-7, with 7 nucleotides matching TRBD1. The length of the CDR3 is 14 residues. Germline loops: CDR1 MGHDK, CDR2 SYGVNS. With 1 base clipped from V and 3 bases from J, the junction kept 3 bases outside the gene matches. For the CDR3, the DNA is TGTGCCAGCAGTGAATGGAACAGGGGCTACGAGCAGTACTTC. This translates into CASSEWNRGYEQYF.

The rearrangement joins TRBV5-1 to TRBJ1-5; 7 bases are shared with TRBD1. The CDR3 is made up of 16 amino acids. The V and J ends lost 4 bases and 5 bases, in that order; junction bases with no gene match: 12. Germline V gene sequence: CDR1 SGHRS, CDR2 YFSETQ. The CDR3 loop is CASSTGPTGVDQPQHF. DNA of the CDR3: TGCGCCAGCAGCACCGGGCCCACAGGGGTCGATCAGCCCCAGCATTTT.

The V call is TRBV12-3 or TRBV12-4, the J call TRBJ2-5; 10 bases are shared with TRBD2. Trimming at V came to 4 bases and at J to 1 base, leaving 3 bases not matched to a gene. The CDR3 is 15 residues long. The CDR3 loop is CASSSLAGAQETQYF. The CDR3, as DNA: TGTGCCAGCAGTTCGCTAGCGGGGGCCCAAGAGACCCAGTACTTC.

J is TRBJ2-3 and V is TRBV20-1; D is possibly TRBD1 (6 bases). Trimming stripped 3 bases from V and 2 bases from J, with 12 bases between. The CDR3 runs to 14 residues. Germline values: CDR1 DFQATT, CDR2 SNEGSKA (reference sequence). CDR3 amino acids: CSASWGLNTDTQYF. CDR3 bases: TGCAGTGCTAGTTGGGGGCTGAACACAGATACGCAGTATTTT.